This entry features one TCR beta chain sequence. The CDR3 sequence is 13 residues long. CDR1 and CDR2 (germline): MGHRA, YSYEKL. V gave up 4 bases and J gave up 5 bases, with 12 bases separating them. The data were obtained in a study of shared clonotypes between healthy human individuals. Repertoires were generated with immunoSEQ multiplex PCR, while TCRdb's copy carries only in-frame clones and drops some. The profile shows about 480,000 clones, around 79% of them singletons. This TCR was recovered from a woman aged 40 to 49 in good health. Some clones in this sample may be carry-over from other donors' samples. Sequenced: PBMCs. The J gene is TRBJ2-7, the V gene TRBV4-1; D not resolved. The CDR3 region has the DNA TGCGCCAGCAGCCCCCGGCGGCTGGACGAGCAGTACTTC. It is translated as CASSPRRLDEQYF.